Sequencing of this T cell receptor (beta chain) was carried out in a study of T cells in localized non-small cell lung cancer. Generated by immunoSEQ multiplex PCR, the TCRdb table keeps only in-frame clones and is missing some. The table shows some 78,000 clones, with roughly 86% occurring only once. Study-wide results and caveats: Heterogeneity remains possible because sequencing was limited to only one tumor region. Adjacent uninvolved lung had the highest clonality, suggesting focused antigen responses. Adjacent lung tissue had a median about 60 of the top 100 clones found in the tumor.

A note on this clone: Its antigen is currently unknown.

V lost 0 bases, J lost 5 bases, and 4 bases stayed unmatched. CDR3 size: 14 residues. Germline CDR1 reads SGDLS; CDR2 reads YYNGEE. V and J are TRBV9 and TRBJ2-5, with 7 bases that match TRBD2. The sample here was peripheral blood, taken before any cancer treatment. The receptor comes from a man between 40 and 69 years old with stage I lung adenocarcinoma. The CDR3 sequence is CASSVGDYRETQYF. The CDR3 DNA sequence: TGTGCCAGCAGCGTAGGGGACTACCGGGAGACCCAGTACTTC.